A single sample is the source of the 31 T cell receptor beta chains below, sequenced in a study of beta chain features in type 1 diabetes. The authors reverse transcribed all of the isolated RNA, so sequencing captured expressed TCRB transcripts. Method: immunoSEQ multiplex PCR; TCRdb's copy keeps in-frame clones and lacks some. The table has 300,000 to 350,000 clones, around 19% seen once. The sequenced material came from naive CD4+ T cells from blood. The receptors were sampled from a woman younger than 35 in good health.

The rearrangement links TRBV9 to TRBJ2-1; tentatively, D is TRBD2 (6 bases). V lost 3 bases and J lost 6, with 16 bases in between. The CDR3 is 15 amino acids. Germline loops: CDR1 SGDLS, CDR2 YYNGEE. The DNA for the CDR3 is TGTGCCAGCAGCGGCGGGACTCGGTCCGGCAATGAGCAGTTCTTC. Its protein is CASSGGTRSGNEQFF.

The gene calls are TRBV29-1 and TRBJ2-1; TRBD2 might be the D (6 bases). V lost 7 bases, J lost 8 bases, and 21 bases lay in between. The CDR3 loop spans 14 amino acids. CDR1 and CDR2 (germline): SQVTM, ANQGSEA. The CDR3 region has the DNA TGCAGCGCCCTAGAGGGGAGCGGGTGGTATGAGCAGTTCTTC. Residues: CSALEGSGWYEQFF.

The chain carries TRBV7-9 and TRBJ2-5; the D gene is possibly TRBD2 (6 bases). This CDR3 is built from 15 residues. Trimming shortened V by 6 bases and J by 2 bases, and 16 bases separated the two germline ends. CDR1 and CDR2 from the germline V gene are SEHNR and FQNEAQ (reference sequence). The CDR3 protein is CASRARLGNQETQYF. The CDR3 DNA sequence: TGTGCCAGCAGGGCTAGACTAGGGAATCAAGAGACCCAGTACTTC.

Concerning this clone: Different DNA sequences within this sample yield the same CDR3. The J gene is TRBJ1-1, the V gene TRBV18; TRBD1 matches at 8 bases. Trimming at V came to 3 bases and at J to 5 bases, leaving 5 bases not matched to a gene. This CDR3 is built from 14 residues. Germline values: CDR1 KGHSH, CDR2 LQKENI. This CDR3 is CASSPGQGRTEAFF. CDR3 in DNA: TGTGCCAGCTCACCCGGACAGGGAAGGACTGAAGCTTTCTTT.

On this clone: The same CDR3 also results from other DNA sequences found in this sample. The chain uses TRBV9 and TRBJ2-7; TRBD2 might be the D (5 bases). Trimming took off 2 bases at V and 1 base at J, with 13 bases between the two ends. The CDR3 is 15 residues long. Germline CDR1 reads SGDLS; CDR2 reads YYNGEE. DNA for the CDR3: TGTGCCAGCAGCGTGGATCCCAGCGGATCCTACGAGCAGTACTTC. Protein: CASSVDPSGSYEQYF.

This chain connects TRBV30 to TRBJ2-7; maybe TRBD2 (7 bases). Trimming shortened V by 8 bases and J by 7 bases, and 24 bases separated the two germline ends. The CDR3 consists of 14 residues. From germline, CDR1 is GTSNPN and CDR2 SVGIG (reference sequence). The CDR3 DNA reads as TGTGCCAGAGGGGGGGACAAGGCCCTCGGGGAGCAGTACTTC. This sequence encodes CARGGDKALGEQYF.

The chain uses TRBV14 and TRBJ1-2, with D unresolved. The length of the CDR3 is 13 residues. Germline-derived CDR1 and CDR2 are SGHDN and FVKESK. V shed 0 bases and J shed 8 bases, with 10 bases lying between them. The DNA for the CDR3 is TGTGCCAGCAGCCAAGACGGTACCTACGGCTACACCTTC. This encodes CASSQDGTYGYTF. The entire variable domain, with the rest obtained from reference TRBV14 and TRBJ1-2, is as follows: EAGVTQFPSHSVIEKGQTVTLRCDPISGHDNLYWYRRVMGKEIKFLLHFVKESKQDESGMPNNRFLAERTGGTYSTLKVQPAELEDSGVYFCASSQDGTYGYTFGSGTRLTVV.

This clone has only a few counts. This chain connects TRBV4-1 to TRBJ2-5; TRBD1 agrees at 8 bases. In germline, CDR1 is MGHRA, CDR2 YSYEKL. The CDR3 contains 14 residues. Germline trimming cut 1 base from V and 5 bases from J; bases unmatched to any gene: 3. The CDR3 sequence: CASSQGQGLETQYF. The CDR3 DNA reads TGCGCCAGCAGCCAAGGACAGGGGTTGGAGACCCAGTACTTC.

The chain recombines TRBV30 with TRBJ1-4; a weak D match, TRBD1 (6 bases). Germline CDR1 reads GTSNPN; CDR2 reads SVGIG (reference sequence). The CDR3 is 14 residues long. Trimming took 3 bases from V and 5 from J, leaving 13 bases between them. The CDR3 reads CAWSPDRINEKLFF. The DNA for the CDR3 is TGTGCCTGGAGCCCTGACAGGATCAATGAAAAACTGTTTTTT.

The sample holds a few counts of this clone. Here the CDR3 DNA reads TGCGCCAGCAGCCGTCGGACTAGCGGGAGGATTGATACGCAGTATTTT. Translating gives CASSRRTSGRIDTQYF. The chain couples TRBV5-1 to TRBJ2-3, with 14 bases identical to TRBD2. The V gene end was trimmed by 4 bases and the J gene end by 6 bases; junction bases not matched to a gene: 7. Germline CDR1 reads SGHRS; CDR2 reads YFSETQ. CDR3 length: 16 amino acids. Based on the CDR3 plus reference TRBV5-1 and TRBJ2-3, the full variable domain is KAGVTQTPRYLIKTRGQQVTLSCSPISGHRSVSWYQQTPGQGLQFLFEYFSETQRNKGNFPGRFSGRQFSNSRSEMNVSTLELGDSALYLCASSRRTSGRIDTQYFGPGTRLTVL.

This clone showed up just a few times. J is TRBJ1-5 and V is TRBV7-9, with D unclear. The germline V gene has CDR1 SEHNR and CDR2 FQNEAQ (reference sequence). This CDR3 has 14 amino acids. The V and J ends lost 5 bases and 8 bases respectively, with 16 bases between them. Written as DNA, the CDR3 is TGTGCCAGCAGCCCTTTAGGCCTGAGGGAGCCCCAGCATTTT. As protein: CASSPLGLREPQHF. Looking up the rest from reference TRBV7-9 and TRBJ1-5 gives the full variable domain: DTGVSQNPRHKITKRGQNVTFRCDPISEHNRLYWYRQTLGQGPEFLTYFQNEAQLEKSRLLSDRFSAERPKGSFSTLEIQRTEQGDSAMYLCASSPLGLREPQHFGDGTRLSIL.

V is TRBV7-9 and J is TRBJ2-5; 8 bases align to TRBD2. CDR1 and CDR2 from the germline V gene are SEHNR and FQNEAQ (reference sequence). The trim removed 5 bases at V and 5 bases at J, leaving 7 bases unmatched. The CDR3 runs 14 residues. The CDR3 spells CASSAGGAGETQYF. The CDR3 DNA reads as TGTGCCAGCAGCGCCGGGGGGGCCGGGGAGACCCAGTACTTC.

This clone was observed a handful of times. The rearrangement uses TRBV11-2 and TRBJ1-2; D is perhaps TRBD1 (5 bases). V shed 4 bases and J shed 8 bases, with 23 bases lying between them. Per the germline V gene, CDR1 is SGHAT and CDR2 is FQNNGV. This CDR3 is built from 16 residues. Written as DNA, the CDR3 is TGTGCCAGCAGCTCAGTACCCATAAGGGGTACTGAGGGCTACACCTTC. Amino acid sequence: CASSSVPIRGTEGYTF. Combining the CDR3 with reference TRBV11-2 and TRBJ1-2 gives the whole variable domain EAGVAQSPRYKIIEKRQSVAFWCNPISGHATLYWYQQILGQGPKLLIQFQNNGVVDDSQLPKDRFSAERLKGVDSTLKIQPAKLEDSAVYLCASSSVPIRGTEGYTFGSGTRLTVV.

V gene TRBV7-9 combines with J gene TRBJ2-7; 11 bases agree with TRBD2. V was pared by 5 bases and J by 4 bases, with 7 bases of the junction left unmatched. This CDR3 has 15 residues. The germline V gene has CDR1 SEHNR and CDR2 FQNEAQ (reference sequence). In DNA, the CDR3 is TGTGCCAGCAGCCTACTAGCGGGGGCCTATTACGAGCAGTACTTC. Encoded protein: CASSLLAGAYYEQYF.

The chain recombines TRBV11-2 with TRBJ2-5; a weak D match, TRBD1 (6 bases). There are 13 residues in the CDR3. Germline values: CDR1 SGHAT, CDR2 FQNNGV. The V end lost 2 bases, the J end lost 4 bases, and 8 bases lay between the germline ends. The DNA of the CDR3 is TGTGCCAGCAGCTTACAACAGGGAGAGACCCAGTACTTC. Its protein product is CASSLQQGETQYF.

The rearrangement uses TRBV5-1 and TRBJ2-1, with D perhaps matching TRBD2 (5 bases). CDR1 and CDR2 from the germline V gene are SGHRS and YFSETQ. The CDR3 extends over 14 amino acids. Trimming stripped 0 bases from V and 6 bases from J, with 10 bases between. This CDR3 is CASSLGLLPNEQFF. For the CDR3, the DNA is TGCGCCAGCAGCTTGGGACTACTGCCCAATGAGCAGTTCTTC.

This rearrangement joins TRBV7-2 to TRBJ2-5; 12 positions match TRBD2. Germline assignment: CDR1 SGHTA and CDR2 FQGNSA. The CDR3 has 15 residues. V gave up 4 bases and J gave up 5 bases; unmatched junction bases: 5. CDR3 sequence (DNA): TGTGCCAGCAGCTCCTGGACTAGCGGGGTGGAGACCCAGTACTTC. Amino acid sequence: CASSSWTSGVETQYF.

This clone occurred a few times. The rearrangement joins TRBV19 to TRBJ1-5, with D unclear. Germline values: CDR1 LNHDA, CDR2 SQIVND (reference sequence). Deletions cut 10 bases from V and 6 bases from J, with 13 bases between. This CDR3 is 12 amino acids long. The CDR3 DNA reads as TGTGCCACCCGGGAGACGAGTCAGCCCCAGCATTTT. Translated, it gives CATRETSQPQHF.

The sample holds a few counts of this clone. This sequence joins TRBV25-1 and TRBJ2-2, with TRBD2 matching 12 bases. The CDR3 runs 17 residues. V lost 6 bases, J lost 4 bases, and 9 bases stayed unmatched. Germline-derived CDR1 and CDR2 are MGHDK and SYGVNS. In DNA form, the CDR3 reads TGTGCCAGCAGACCTATAGGACTAGCGGGATCCACCGGGGAGCTGTTTTTT. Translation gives CASRPIGLAGSTGELFF.

In DNA form, the CDR3 reads TGTGCCAGCAGCTCGCAGCGGGGTCTCACCCAAGAGACCCAGTACTTC. Protein sequence: CASSSQRGLTQETQYF. This chain uses TRBV5-4 with TRBJ2-5; TRBD2 agrees at 7 bases. The germline CDR1 and CDR2 sequences are SGHNT and YYREEE (reference sequence). This CDR3 has 16 residues. The V gene end was trimmed by 3 bases and the J gene end by 1 base; junction bases not matched to a gene: 9.

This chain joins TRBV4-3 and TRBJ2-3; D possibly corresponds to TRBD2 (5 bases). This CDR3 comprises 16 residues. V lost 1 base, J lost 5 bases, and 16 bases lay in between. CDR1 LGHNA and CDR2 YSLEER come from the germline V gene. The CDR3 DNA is TGCGCCAGCAGCCAAGGCCGGGGAAGGGCGCGAGATACGCAGTATTTT. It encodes CASSQGRGRARDTQYF.

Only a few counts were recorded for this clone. The CDR3 sequence: CASSLALAGVTDTQYF. As DNA, the CDR3 is TGTGCCAGCAGCTTAGCGCTAGCGGGAGTAACAGATACGCAGTATTTT. V usage is TRBV7-9 and J usage is TRBJ2-3; TRBD2 aligns across 10 bases. The CDR3 runs to 16 residues. Looked up from germline, CDR1 is SEHNR and CDR2 is FQNEAQ (reference sequence). The junction had 3 bases not matched to a gene; V was cut back by 0 bases and J by 3 bases. Based on the CDR3 plus reference TRBV7-9 and TRBJ2-3, the full variable domain is DTGVSQNPRHKITKRGQNVTFRCDPISEHNRLYWYRQTLGQGPEFLTYFQNEAQLEKSRLLSDRFSAERPKGSFSTLEIQRTEQGDSAMYLCASSLALAGVTDTQYFGPGTRLTVL.

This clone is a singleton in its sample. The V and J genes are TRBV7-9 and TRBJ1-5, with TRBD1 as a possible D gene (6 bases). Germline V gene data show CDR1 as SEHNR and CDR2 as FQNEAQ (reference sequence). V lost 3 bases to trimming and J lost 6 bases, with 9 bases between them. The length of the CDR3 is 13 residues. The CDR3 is CASSLDSFQPQHF. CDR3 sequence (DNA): TGTGCCAGCAGCTTGGACAGCTTTCAGCCCCAGCATTTT.

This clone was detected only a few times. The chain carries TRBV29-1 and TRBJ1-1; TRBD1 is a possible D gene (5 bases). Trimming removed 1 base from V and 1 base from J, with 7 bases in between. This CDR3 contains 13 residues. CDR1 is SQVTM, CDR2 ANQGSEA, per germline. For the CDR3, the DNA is TGCAGCGTTGAAGGGGGGGGGAACACTGAAGCTTTCTTT. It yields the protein CSVEGGGNTEAFF.

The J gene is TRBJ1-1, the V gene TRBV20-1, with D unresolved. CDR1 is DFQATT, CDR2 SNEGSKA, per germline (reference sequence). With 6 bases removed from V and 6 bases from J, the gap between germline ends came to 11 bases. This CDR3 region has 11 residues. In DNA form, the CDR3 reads TGCAGTGCCAGAAGAGGAGCTGAAGCTTTCTTT. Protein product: CSARRGAEAFF.

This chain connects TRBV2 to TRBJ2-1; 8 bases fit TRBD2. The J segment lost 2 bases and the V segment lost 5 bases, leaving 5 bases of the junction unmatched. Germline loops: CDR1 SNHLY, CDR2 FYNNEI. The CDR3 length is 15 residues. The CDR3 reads CASSWSGGAYNEQFF. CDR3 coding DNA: TGTGCCAGCAGTTGGAGCGGGGGAGCCTACAATGAGCAGTTCTTC.

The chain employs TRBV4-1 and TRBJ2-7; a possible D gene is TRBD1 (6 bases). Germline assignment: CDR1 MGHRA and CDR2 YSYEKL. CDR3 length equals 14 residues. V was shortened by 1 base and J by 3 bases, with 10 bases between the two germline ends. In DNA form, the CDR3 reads TGCGCCAGCAGCCAAGGGGGACAACTCTACGAGCAGTACTTC. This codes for CASSQGGQLYEQYF.

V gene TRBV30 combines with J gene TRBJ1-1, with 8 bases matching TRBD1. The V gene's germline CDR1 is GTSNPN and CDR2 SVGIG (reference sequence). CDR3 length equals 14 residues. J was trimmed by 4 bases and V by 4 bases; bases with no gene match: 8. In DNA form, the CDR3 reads TGTGCCTGGATTTACGGACAGGGCGTCACTGAAGCTTTCTTT. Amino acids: CAWIYGQGVTEAFF.

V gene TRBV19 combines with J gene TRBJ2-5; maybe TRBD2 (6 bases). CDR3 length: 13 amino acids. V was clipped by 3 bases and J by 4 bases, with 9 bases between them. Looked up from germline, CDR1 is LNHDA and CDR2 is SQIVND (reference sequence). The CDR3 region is CASSMEGLETQYF. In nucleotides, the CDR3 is TGTGCCAGTAGTATGGAGGGTTTAGAGACCCAGTACTTC.

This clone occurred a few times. The CDR3 loop is CASSQDLSLPQHF. DNA of the CDR3: TGCGCCAGCAGCCAAGATCTCTCCCTGCCCCAGCATTTT. J is TRBJ1-5 and V is TRBV4-1; D uncertain. This CDR3 comprises 13 residues. Between the trimmed V and J ends, which lost 0 bases and 9 bases, there was a span of 9 bases. From germline, CDR1 is MGHRA and CDR2 YSYEKL.

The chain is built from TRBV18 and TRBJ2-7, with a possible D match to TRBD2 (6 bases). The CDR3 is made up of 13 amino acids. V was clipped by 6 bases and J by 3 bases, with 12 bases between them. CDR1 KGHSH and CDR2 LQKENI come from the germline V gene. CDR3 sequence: CASSAGNSYEQYF. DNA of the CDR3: TGTGCCAGCTCGGCGGGGAACAGCTACGAGCAGTACTTC.